This is a list of T cell receptor beta chains from one sample in a study of blood T cell repertoires in COVID-19. Method: immunoSEQ multiplex PCR; TCRdb's copy keeps in-frame clones and lacks some. In the table there are around 280,000 clones, roughly 85% of which are singletons. Sequences were obtained from PBMCs or T cells enriched from blood (not recorded which). All receptors come from a woman in her thirties or forties who had recovered from COVID-19. Both conserved end residues are part of each CDR3.

>TRBV11-2|TRBJ2-7|14
CASSLDPSRYEQYF
>TRBV2|TRBJ2-4|16
CASSTGEWIAKNIQYF
>TRBV28|TRBJ1-1|12
CATLQGAEKAFF
>TRBV30|TRBJ2-7|11
CAWSGPLEQYF
>TRBV28|TRBJ2-1|12
CASSSTANEQFF
>TRBV27|TRBJ2-7|14
CASSLTRVSYEQYF
>TRBV6-5|TRBJ1-1|13
CASSGGADTEAFF
>TRBV4-2|TRBJ1-4|15
CASSQDSGEGEKLFF
>TRBV6-5|TRBJ2-7|14
CASSYSRGWYEQYF
>TRBV5-1|TRBJ2-4|17
CASSLFGSAMVENIQYF
>TRBV28|TRBJ2-3|16
CASRSSSGPFADTQYF
>TRBV7-7|TRBJ2-7|14
CASSLGPGGYEQYF
>TRBV28|TRBJ2-5|14
CASSKQGVGETQYF
>TRBV28|TRBJ2-7|16
CASSLMTSGSDNEQYF
>TRBV29-1|TRBJ2-3|12
CSVEMGGDTQYF
>TRBV5-1|TRBJ2-4|15
CASSLGDRGKNIQYF
>TRBV6-2/TRBV6-3|TRBJ1-1|18
CASSHHRRGPLGNTEAFF
>TRBV28|TRBJ2-5|17
CASTPGLGLGVGETQYF